This T cell receptor beta chain was recorded in a study of T cells in Graves' hyperthyroidism and ophthalmopathy. Diagnostic assessment was based on clinical symptoms, serum thyroxine and TRAb, thyroid ultrasound and orbital computed tomography. Amplified regions were TCR beta CDR3 sequences from RNA transcripts. With the HTBI primer set, the TCR CDR3 went through a first round of RT-PCR. TCRdb analysed the multiplex PCR reads with MiXCR anew, one entry per CDR3 protein. The sample records approximately 600,000 distinct CDR3 sequences, under 25% being singletons. This CDR3 contains 12 residues. Between the trimmed V and J ends, which lost 8 bases and 3 bases, there was a span of 10 bases. The germline V gene has CDR1 SNHLY and CDR2 FYNNEI. This clonotype was counted ten times or more.

The genes are TRBV2 and TRBJ1-1; no definite D call. This clonotype was sampled from a man younger than 45 with Graves' ophthalmopathy. Sequenced: blood. CDR3: CASRSIYTEAFF. The DNA of the CDR3 is TGTGCCAGCCGAAGCATTTACACTGAAGCTTTCTTT.